Listed here are 3 T cell receptor beta chains from one sample, sequenced in a study of shared clonotypes between healthy human individuals. Here immunoSEQ multiplex PCR was the method, and the copy in TCRdb shows in-frame clones only, minus some. The sample yields hundreds of thousands of clones, around 77% seen once. Sequencing was performed on PBMCs. All receptors derive from a woman in her thirties or forties in good health. Some clones in this sample may be carry-over from other donors' samples.

The table lists this clone with many counts. Other DNA sequences within the sample encode an identical CDR3. CDR3 residues: CASSDRNTGELFF. The CDR3 nucleotides read TGTGCCAGCAGTGACAGAAACACCGGGGAGCTGTTTTTT. This sequence joins TRBV25-1 and TRBJ2-2; D unresolved. This CDR3 has 13 amino acids. The germline gives CDR1 MGHDK, CDR2 SYGVNS. V was trimmed by 3 bases and J by 2 bases, leaving 4 bases between them.

In the case of this clone: With only one base between it and a far larger clone, this is likely a read error. The V gene is TRBV7-9, the J gene TRBJ2-1; 8 bases fit TRBD1. The CDR3 extends over 16 amino acids. Germline V gene lookup returns CDR1 SEHNR and CDR2 FQNEAQ (reference sequence). In DNA form, the CDR3 reads TGTGCCAGCAGCTTAGCGACGACAGGGGAGGTCGATGAGCGGTTCTTC. Its translation is CASSLATTGEVDERFF. The whole variable domain, remainder taken from reference TRBV7-9 and TRBJ2-1, is DTGVSQNPRHKITKRGQNVTFRCDPISEHNRLYWYRQTLGQGPEFLTYFQNEAQLEKSRLLSDRFSAERPKGSFSTLEIQRTEQGDSAMYLCASSLATTGEVDERFFGPGTRLTVL.

This clone appeared a few times. The chain couples TRBV30 to TRBJ1-3; no reliable D call. This CDR3 has 15 amino acids. Trimming took 2 bases from V and 0 from J, leaving 11 bases between them. Germline assignment: CDR1 GTSNPN and CDR2 SVGIG (reference sequence). The CDR3 DNA is TGTGCCTGGAGTCCAGCCACCTACTCTGGAAACACCATATATTTT. Residues: CAWSPATYSGNTIYF.